The 21 T cell receptor beta chains presented below share a single source sample, sequenced in a study of T cell changes during pregnancy in multiple sclerosis. TCRdb's copy holds only in-frame clones and misses some; the assay was immunoSEQ multiplex PCR. The profile shows 60,000 to 85,000 clones, about 90% of them singletons. Sequenced material: peripheral blood, taken in the second trimester of pregnancy. These receptors all stem from a female donor in good health, enrolled as a control in a pregnancy study.

In its sample, this clone was seen a few times. V gene TRBV2 combines with J gene TRBJ2-2; the D is unclear. Germline V gene sequence: CDR1 SNHLY, CDR2 FYNNEI. V dropped 4 bases and J dropped 6 bases, with 6 bases sitting between them. CDR3 length: 12 amino acids. This chain's CDR3 is CASSVHSGELFF. CDR3 bases: TGTGCCAGCAGTGTCCACTCCGGGGAGCTGTTTTTT.

The rearrangement uses TRBV15 and TRBJ2-7; 9 nucleotides line up with TRBD1. The length of the CDR3 is 15 residues. Trimming at V came to 5 bases and at J to 5 bases, leaving 10 bases not matched to a gene. The germline V gene has CDR1 LNHNV and CDR2 YYDKDF (reference sequence). In nucleotides, the CDR3 is TGTGCCACCAGCGGGGGGGGACAGGGTGTCCACGAGCAGTACTTC. Amino acids: CATSGGGQGVHEQYF.

This sequence joins TRBV5-1 and TRBJ1-4, with D perhaps TRBD1 (5 bases). Trimming shortened V by 1 base and J by 7 bases, and 11 bases separated the two germline ends. The germline gives CDR1 SGHRS, CDR2 YFSETQ. The CDR3 totals 14 residues. The CDR3 sequence is CASSLRPRGEKLFF. DNA of the CDR3: TGCGCCAGCAGCTTGCGTCCAAGGGGTGAAAAACTGTTTTTT.

Many counts were recorded for this clone. The CDR3 DNA reads TGTGCCAGCAGCTTTGGGACTAGCGGAGATAATGAGCAGTTCTTC. Protein: CASSFGTSGDNEQFF. This sequence joins TRBV6-4 and TRBJ2-1; 11 bases agree with TRBD2. After removal of 6 bases from V and 7 bases from J, the junction contained 8 bases not matched to a gene. CDR3 length equals 15 residues. Germline lookup yields CDR1 MRHNA and CDR2 SNTAGT.

The chain employs TRBV12-5 and TRBJ1-1; no definite D call. The CDR3 totals 10 residues. The germline V gene has CDR1 LGHNT and CDR2 FRNRAP. Trimming shortened V by 8 bases and J by 5 bases, and 6 bases separated the two germline ends. CDR3 amino acids: CASCGTEAFF. The DNA of the CDR3 is TGTGCTAGTTGCGGAACTGAAGCTTTCTTT.

This chain uses TRBV9 with TRBJ1-1; D gene unclear. Germline-derived CDR1 and CDR2 are SGDLS and YYNGEE. This CDR3 contains 14 residues. V gave up 1 base and J gave up 1 base, with 8 bases separating them. The CDR3 nucleotides are TGTGCCAGCAGCGTAACAGCTCGGAACACTGAAGCTTTCTTT. The encoded protein is CASSVTARNTEAFF.

The chain has TRBV10-2 and TRBJ2-7, with 11 positions matching TRBD2. Losses at the gene ends were 7 bases for V and 6 bases for J; bases not matched to a gene: 8. The CDR3 contains 14 residues. Germline CDR1 and CDR2: WSHSY and SAAADI. The CDR3, as DNA: TGCGCCAGCACCCTACTAGCGGGAGTTTTCGAGCAGTACTTC. This sequence encodes CASTLLAGVFEQYF.

This chain joins TRBV7-2 and TRBJ1-5; the D is unclear. The CDR3 length is 14 residues. Germline CDR1 is SGHTA and CDR2 is FQGNSA. Trimming took off 5 bases at V and 6 bases at J, with 14 bases between the two ends. CDR3 coding DNA: TGTGCCAGCAGCCCCGGTATCCATGCTCAGCCCCAGCATTTT. It codes for CASSPGIHAQPQHF.

This chain connects TRBV6-1 to TRBJ2-7; D remains unclear. CDR1 and CDR2 (germline): MNHNS, SASEGT. CDR3 length: 14 amino acids. Trimming took 6 bases from V and 0 from J, leaving 12 bases between them. The CDR3 protein is CASSQRGSSYEQYF. CDR3 bases: TGTGCCAGCAGCCAGAGAGGCAGCTCCTACGAGCAGTACTTC.

The V call is TRBV7-9, the J call TRBJ1-2; D remains ambiguous. V was cut by 7 bases and J by 6 bases, with 18 bases left in between. CDR3 length: 14 residues. Germline CDR1 SEHNR, CDR2 FQNEAQ (reference sequence). The CDR3 region has the DNA TGTGCCAGCACCCTCGGTGAGGCGGTCAATGGCTACACCTTC. Amino acids: CASTLGEAVNGYTF. The full variable domain, its missing parts supplied by reference TRBV7-9 and TRBJ1-2, is DTGVSQNPRHKITKRGQNVTFRCDPISEHNRLYWYRQTLGQGPEFLTYFQNEAQLEKSRLLSDRFSAERPKGSFSTLEIQRTEQGDSAMYLCASTLGEAVNGYTFGSGTRLTVV.

The rearrangement links TRBV7-9 to TRBJ1-4; D perhaps matches TRBD1 (5 bases). CDR3 size: 14 residues. V lost 5 bases and J lost 7, with 14 bases in between. Germline CDR1 reads SEHNR; CDR2 reads FQNEAQ (reference sequence). The CDR3 DNA is TGTGCCAGCAGCCCCGGGGAGGGGACTGAAAAACTGTTTTTT. Its protein is CASSPGEGTEKLFF.

In its sample, this clone was seen a few times. The V and J genes are TRBV7-9 and TRBJ2-5, with D perhaps matching TRBD2 (6 bases). The CDR3 length is 14 residues. Germline lookup yields CDR1 SEHNR and CDR2 FQNEAQ (reference sequence). With 1 base removed from V and 4 bases from J, the gap between germline ends came to 10 bases. CDR3 region: CASSLVGSGETQYF. The CDR3 DNA reads TGTGCCAGCAGCTTAGTAGGTAGCGGAGAGACCCAGTACTTC.

V gene TRBV10-3 combines with J gene TRBJ2-6, with 10 bases lining up with TRBD1. This CDR3 has 17 residues. With V trimmed by 10 bases and J by 0 bases, 9 bases remained unmatched. In germline, CDR1 is ENHRY, CDR2 SYGVKD. This CDR3 is CATLGDRGLSGANVLTF. The CDR3 region has the DNA TGTGCCACCCTGGGGGACAGGGGTCTCTCTGGGGCCAACGTCCTGACTTTC.

As DNA, the CDR3 is TGTGCCAGCAGCTCCGCTAGCGGGGACTCCTACAATGAGCAGTTCTTC. This encodes CASSSASGDSYNEQFF. This chain connects TRBV13 to TRBJ2-1; 9 bases map to TRBD2. Germline assignment: CDR1 PRHDT and CDR2 FYEKMQ (reference sequence). Germline trimming cut 4 bases from V and 0 bases from J; bases unmatched to any gene: 4. The CDR3 consists of 16 residues.

The chain uses TRBV5-1 and TRBJ2-5; TRBD2 agrees at 15 bases. The DNA end favors TRBJ2-7, so the J call may be wrong. Germline CDR1 and CDR2: SGHRS and YFSETQ. There are 14 residues in the CDR3. CDR3 sequence: CASSGTSGGYEQYF. For the CDR3, the DNA is TGCGCCAGCAGTGGGACTAGCGGGGGGTACGAGCAGTACTTC.

CDR3 DNA sequence: TGCGCCAGCAGCGTAAGCGGGGCCCACGAGCAGTACTTC. Translating gives CASSVSGAHEQYF. J is TRBJ2-7 and V is TRBV5-1, with TRBD2 matching over 7 bases. The V and J ends lost 4 bases and 5 bases, in that order; junction bases with no gene match: 6. The CDR3 runs 13 residues. Germline-derived CDR1 and CDR2 are SGHRS and YFSETQ.

CDR3 protein: CASSYGLDYNEQFF. CDR3 coding DNA: TGTGCCAGCAGCTACGGACTCGACTACAATGAGCAGTTCTTC. The genes are TRBV7-9 and TRBJ2-1; maybe TRBD2 (5 bases). The CDR3 extends over 14 amino acids. V was clipped by 4 bases and J by 3 bases, with 10 bases between them. Germline CDR1 SEHNR, CDR2 FQNEAQ (reference sequence).

V gene TRBV5-1 combines with J gene TRBJ2-3, with D possibly TRBD1 on 5 matching bases. This CDR3 region has 14 residues. CDR1 is SGHRS, CDR2 YFSETQ, per germline. The V gene lost 0 bases and the J gene lost 2 bases, with 7 bases spanning the gap. CDR3 sequence reads: CASSLDRFTDTQYF. In nucleotides, the CDR3 is TGCGCCAGCAGCTTGGACAGGTTCACAGATACGCAGTATTTT.

This clone was observed once. The chain joins TRBV29-1 to TRBJ2-1; no clear D gene. The CDR3 has 14 amino acids. The V gene lost 2 bases and the J gene lost 0 bases, with 8 bases spanning the gap. From germline, CDR1 is SQVTM and CDR2 ANQGSEA. CDR3 DNA sequence: TGCAGCGTTGAACGCGAGCCCTCCTACAATGAGCAGTTCTTC. Amino acid sequence: CSVEREPSYNEQFF.

The rearrangement uses TRBV10-3 and TRBJ2-7; TRBD2 aligns across 12 bases. V was clipped by 0 bases and J by 5 bases; unmatched bases: 5. The CDR3 covers 16 residues. Germline loops: CDR1 ENHRY, CDR2 SYGVKD. The CDR3 here is CAISESPSGRGDEQYF. CDR3 nucleotides: TGTGCCATCAGTGAGTCCCCTAGCGGGAGGGGCGACGAGCAGTACTTC.

The gene calls are TRBV27 and TRBJ2-3; D is unresolved. The CDR3 length is 12 residues. The germline V gene has CDR1 MNHEY and CDR2 SMNVEV (reference sequence). Trimming pared 5 bases from V and 9 bases from J, leaving 12 bases between. The chain's CDR3 is CASSPEQSTQYF. The CDR3 nucleotides read TGTGCCAGCAGTCCAGAACAGAGCACGCAGTATTTT.